Shown below are 20 T cell receptor beta chains from a single sample sequenced in a study of human T cells and chemical hapten exposure. TCRdb re-called the 5' RACE reads with MiXCR, one entry per CDR3 protein. The data show approximately 80,000 distinct CDR3 sequences, with less than 20% seen just once and around 7% held by the top ten. Blood, whole and unfractionated, served as the source for total RNA extraction. These receptors were collected from a female donor in good health.

This chain links TRBV20-1 with TRBJ2-5, with D possibly being TRBD1 (7 bases). The germline V and J ends were trimmed by 5 bases and 5 bases, with 15 bases remaining between them. CDR3 size: 13 residues. Germline V gives CDR1 DFQATT, CDR2 SNEGSKA (reference sequence). The CDR3 DNA reads TGCAGTGCTTCCCAGGGGGGCCCCGAGACCCAGTACTTC. Translation: CSASQGGPETQYF.

This clonotype has ten or more counts. This chain links TRBV20-1 with TRBJ2-5; 11 bases agree with TRBD2. This CDR3 spans 17 amino acids. The germline V gene encodes CDR1 DFQATT and CDR2 SNEGSKA (reference sequence). Germline trimming cut 0 bases from V and 4 bases from J; bases unmatched to any gene: 10. As DNA, the CDR3 is TGCAGTGCTAGAGATCCCGATAGCGGGGGGGCCTTAGAGACCCAGTACTTC. Encoded protein: CSARDPDSGGALETQYF.

The rearrangement uses TRBV7-2 and TRBJ2-1; 9 nucleotides match TRBD2. The CDR3 consists of 15 residues. Per germline, CDR1 SGHTA and CDR2 FQGNSA. V trimming: 5 bases; J trimming: 4 bases; junction bases outside the gene matches: 6. DNA of the CDR3: TGTGCCAGCAGCCCGACTAGCGGAACATACAATGAGCAGTTCTTC. It codes for CASSPTSGTYNEQFF.

A few counts support this clonotype. The V gene is TRBV12-3 or TRBV12-4, the J gene TRBJ1-5; D perhaps matches TRBD1 (5 bases). With 5 bases removed from V and 4 bases from J, the gap between germline ends came to 15 bases. This CDR3 has 15 residues. In DNA, the CDR3 is TGTGCCAGCAGTCGGGGGAACAATCTTAATCAGCCCCAGCATTTT. Its protein product is CASSRGNNLNQPQHF.

This clonotype was seen repeatedly, ten times or more. The rearrangement joins TRBV5-1 to TRBJ2-3, with 7 bases identical to TRBD1. This CDR3 region has 13 residues. V was pared by 5 bases and J by 0 bases, with 0 bases of the junction left unmatched. In germline, CDR1 is SGHRS, CDR2 YFSETQ. CDR3 bases: TGCGCCAGCAGACAGGGGAGCACAGATACGCAGTATTTT. Its translation is CASRQGSTDTQYF.

This clonotype was counted only a few times. This chain connects TRBV29-1 to TRBJ1-1; D is unresolved. V was clipped by 7 bases and J by 1 base, with 13 bases between them. The germline V gene encodes CDR1 SQVTM and CDR2 ANQGSEA. CDR3 length equals 13 residues. In DNA, the CDR3 is TGCAGCGCTATCTCGGCCCAGAACACTGAAGCTTTCTTT. Its protein is CSAISAQNTEAFF.

The rearrangement links TRBV29-1 to TRBJ2-3; D gene uncertain. This CDR3 spans 16 amino acids. Germline V gives CDR1 SQVTM, CDR2 ANQGSEA. V was trimmed by 0 bases and J by 0 bases, leaving 13 bases between them. The CDR3 loop reads CSVEDRRVSSTDTQYF. The CDR3 DNA reads TGCAGCGTTGAAGATCGTAGGGTTTCTAGCACAGATACGCAGTATTTT.

V usage is TRBV5-5 and J usage is TRBJ1-2; maybe TRBD1 (6 bases). V was clipped by 4 bases and J by 4 bases, with 14 bases between them. The CDR3 extends over 14 amino acids. Germline V gives CDR1 SGHKS, CDR2 YYEKEE (reference sequence). The CDR3 nucleotides are TGTGCCAGCAGCACCACACAGGGTCCCTATGGCTACACCTTC. It encodes CASSTTQGPYGYTF.

The sample holds many counts of this clonotype. V and J are TRBV27 and TRBJ2-3; 8 bases line up with TRBD1. The CDR3 is 17 amino acids. From germline, CDR1 is MNHEY and CDR2 SMNVEV (reference sequence). Trimming at V came to 1 base and at J to 2 bases, leaving 8 bases not matched to a gene. The CDR3: CASSLYPTGELTDTQYF. The CDR3 coding sequence is TGTGCCAGCAGTTTATACCCGACAGGGGAGCTCACAGATACGCAGTATTTT.

The sample holds a few counts of this clonotype. The junction departs from germline at one end; a sequencing error may be responsible. V usage is TRBV29-1 and J usage is TRBJ1-2; maybe TRBD1 (6 bases). The CDR3 has 10 amino acids. The germline gives CDR1 SQVTM, CDR2 ANQGSEA. The CDR3 region has the DNA TGCAGCGTTGTTATGGGGGGGCTCCGATTC. It is translated as CSVVMGGLRF.

Regarding this clonotype: A single base separates this from a much larger clone, so it may be a read error. This rearrangement joins TRBV20-1 to TRBJ2-1, with TRBD1 as a possible D gene (6 bases). CDR1 and CDR2 (germline): DFQATT, SNEGSKA (reference sequence). V shed 2 bases and J shed 2 bases, with 10 bases lying between them. The CDR3 runs to 14 residues. The CDR3 DNA follows: TGCAGTGCTAGAACCCGGACAGCCTACAATGAGCAGTTCTTC. It is translated as CSARTRTAYNEQFF.

This clonotype has more than one count but fewer than ten. The genes are TRBV3-1 and TRBJ2-7; 9 bases line up with TRBD1. The junction had 5 bases not matched to a gene; V was cut back by 4 bases and J by 4 bases. The CDR3 has 14 residues. Germline V gene data show CDR1 as LGHDT and CDR2 as YNNKEL (reference sequence). Written as DNA, the CDR3 is TGTGCCAGCAGCCTGAGACAGGGGGGTTACGAGCAGTACTTC. Protein sequence: CASSLRQGGYEQYF.

In this sample, this clonotype turned up a few times. This rearrangement joins TRBV2 to TRBJ1-1, with D uncertain. Germline V gene sequence: CDR1 SNHLY, CDR2 FYNNEI. Trimming left V 2 bases short and J 1 base short, with 2 bases between. This CDR3 has 12 residues. CDR3 amino acids: CASSEQNTEAFF. CDR3 bases: TGTGCCAGCAGTGAACAGAACACTGAAGCTTTCTTT.

The rearrangement links TRBV3-1 to TRBJ2-5; 11 bases agree with TRBD2. In germline, CDR1 is LGHDT, CDR2 YNNKEL (reference sequence). CDR3 size: 16 residues. The ends lost 4 bases at V and 4 bases at J; junction bases unmatched: 8. CDR3 bases: TGTGCCAGCAGCCCCCTATTAGCGGGAGGGACAGAGACCCAGTACTTC. Translating it yields CASSPLLAGGTETQYF.

The V and J genes are TRBV2 and TRBJ1-1; TRBD1 matches 7 bases. This CDR3 contains 13 residues. Germline-derived CDR1 and CDR2 are SNHLY and FYNNEI. With 8 bases clipped from V and 7 bases from J, the junction kept 10 bases outside the gene matches. CDR3 sequence reads: CASLTGLLFEAFF. CDR3 sequence (DNA): TGTGCCAGCTTGACAGGGCTTTTATTTGAAGCTTTCTTT.

The chain combines TRBV3-1 with TRBJ1-2; 8 positions match TRBD1. This CDR3 comprises 16 residues. CDR1 and CDR2 (germline): LGHDT, YNNKEL (reference sequence). Losses at the gene ends were 3 bases for V and 3 bases for J; bases not matched to a gene: 9. For the CDR3, the DNA is TGTGCCAGCAGCCAGGGAGGGACAGGAGATTACTATGGCTACACCTTC. Its translation: CASSQGGTGDYYGYTF.

This clonotype was counted a few times. This chain connects TRBV4-3 to TRBJ1-3, with D uncertain. Germline V gene lookup returns CDR1 LGHNA and CDR2 YSLEER. The V end was cut by 3 bases, the J end by 0 bases, with 12 bases between. The CDR3 consists of 16 residues. CDR3 loop: CASSQDSQFSGNTIYF. The CDR3 DNA reads as TGCGCCAGCAGCCAGGATTCGCAGTTCTCTGGAAACACCATATATTTT.

The chain recombines TRBV20-1 with TRBJ2-3, with 9 bases identical to TRBD2. The germline gives CDR1 DFQATT, CDR2 SNEGSKA (reference sequence). Trimming took 6 bases from V and 0 from J; bases not matched to a gene: 10. The CDR3 contains 16 residues. The chain's CDR3 is CSAIGLAGSSTDTQYF. Written as DNA, the CDR3 is TGCAGTGCCATCGGTCTAGCGGGGAGTAGCACAGATACGCAGTATTTT.

This clonotype appeared once. The gene calls are TRBV20-1 and TRBJ1-1; a possible D gene is TRBD1 (5 bases). From germline, CDR1 is DFQATT and CDR2 SNEGSKA (reference sequence). The ends were cut back, 3 bases at V and 6 bases at J, with 11 bases in the middle. CDR3 length: 12 residues. The CDR3 protein is CSASSGLAEAFF. The CDR3 DNA reads as TGCAGTGCTAGCTCAGGGCTAGCTGAAGCTTTCTTT.

The CDR3 sequence: CSANDRGVTQYF. The CDR3 DNA sequence: TGCAGTGCTAATGACAGGGGTGTGACCCAGTACTTC. This chain joins TRBV20-1 and TRBJ2-5; TRBD1 matches 8 bases. Germline V lookup: CDR1 DFQATT, CDR2 SNEGSKA (reference sequence). With V trimmed by 4 bases and J by 7 bases, 5 bases remained unmatched. The length of the CDR3 is 12 residues.